This T cell receptor (beta chain) was identified in a study of CD8+ T cells in alopecia areata. Study in general: Twice daily, treated patients received 5 to 10 mg of oral tofacitinib. The duration of tofacitinib was 6 to 18 months, with 6 months off drug afterward.

As concerns this clone: Its specificity is not known.

cDNA serving as the sequencing template came from extracted, reverse transcribed RNA. Assay used: immunoSEQ multiplex PCR; TCRdb lists only in-frame clones, some missing. The table records approximately 300,000 clones, roughly 50% of them present only once. The V gene's germline CDR1 is LNHNV and CDR2 YYDKDF (reference sequence). The CDR3 contains 12 residues. V dropped 3 bases and J dropped 4 bases, with 3 bases sitting between them. Study results and limitations: For patients receiving tofacitinib, scalp clonality and expanded CD8+ clones among the top 100 significantly decreased.

The treatment here: oral pan-JAK inhibitor, 5-10 mg twice daily. The J gene is TRBJ2-2, the V gene TRBV15; D is unresolved. Material: CD4+ T cells sorted from blood, obtained at week 24, from a patient treated with tofacitinib. This receptor was taken from a human donor with alopecia areata. The DNA for the CDR3 is TGTGCCACCAGCAGTCTCACCGGGGAGCTGTTTTTT. Residues: CATSSLTGELFF.